The 8 T cell receptor beta chains in this list originate from one sample, sequenced in a study of cytomegalovirus exposure and HLA in healthy donors. PCR was performed using 60 Vbeta and 13 Jbeta primers. Clones were sequenced by immunoSEQ multiplex PCR, and TCRdb holds only the in-frame ones, with some missing. Of about 160,000 clones listed, 80% were seen once; the top ten hold under 1.5%. The sample taken for sequencing was PBMCs. The origin of the receptors is a man in his thirties or forties in good health and CMV-seronegative.

The rearrangement uses TRBV29-1 and TRBJ1-2; 7 bases are a match to TRBD1. This CDR3 is built from 19 residues. Per germline, CDR1 SQVTM and CDR2 ANQGSEA. V was clipped by 7 bases and J by 0 bases; unmatched bases: 23. The CDR3, as DNA: TGCAGCGCCGCCGGCGGGGACAGCGGCTCGGGTACAGCTAACTATGGCTACACCTTC. Translating it yields CSAAGGDSGSGTANYGYTF.

This clone was observed once. The chain employs TRBV4-3 and TRBJ1-2, with D possibly TRBD1 on 6 matching bases. This CDR3 region has 16 residues. Trimming removed 0 bases at V and 5 bases at J, with 16 bases between. The germline V gene encodes CDR1 LGHNA and CDR2 YSLEER. The CDR3 spells CASSQDLGGDIYGYTF. The CDR3 DNA follows: TGCGCCAGCAGCCAAGATTTAGGGGGGGACATTTATGGCTACACCTTC.

The chain joins TRBV4-1 to TRBJ2-1; 10 bases line up with TRBD2. Germline trimming cut 2 bases from V and 2 bases from J; bases unmatched to any gene: 6. CDR3 length: 17 amino acids. Germline V CDR1 and CDR2: MGHRA, YSYEKL. CDR3: CASSQTGLADPYNEQFF. Here the CDR3 DNA reads TGCGCCAGCAGCCAAACTGGACTAGCGGATCCCTACAATGAGCAGTTCTTC.

On this clone: In the same sample, other DNA sequences code for this CDR3. The V call is TRBV11-2, the J call TRBJ2-7; D might be TRBD1 (6 bases). With 4 bases removed from V and 0 bases from J, the gap between germline ends came to 13 bases. Germline V gene data show CDR1 as SGHAT and CDR2 as FQNNGV. The CDR3 is 15 residues long. The CDR3 sequence is CASSSGQGSSYEQYF. The DNA for the CDR3 is TGTGCCAGCAGCTCCGGGCAGGGGAGCTCCTACGAGCAGTACTTC.

Only a few counts were recorded for this clone. CDR3: CASTGLGQGTYEQYF. CDR3 bases: TGTGCCAGCACCGGGTTGGGACAGGGGACCTACGAGCAGTACTTC. The V gene is TRBV5-5, the J gene TRBJ2-7, with TRBD1 matching over 10 bases. Per germline, CDR1 SGHKS and CDR2 YYEKEE (reference sequence). V shed 6 bases and J 2 bases; nucleotides not matched to a gene: 8. This CDR3 contains 15 residues.

The chain uses TRBV7-8 and TRBJ2-2, with D perhaps TRBD1 (5 bases). V lost 5 bases and J lost 6, with 16 bases in between. CDR3 length: 15 amino acids. CDR1 SGHVS and CDR2 FQNEAQ come from the germline V gene. Here the CDR3 reads CASSPRAQGPGELFF. As DNA, the CDR3 is TGTGCCAGCAGCCCCCGGGCCCAGGGCCCCGGGGAGCTGTTTTTT. Together with reference TRBV7-8 and TRBJ2-2, the CDR3 gives the full variable domain: GAGVSQSPRYKVAKRGQDVALRCDPISGHVSLFWYQQALGQGPEFLTYFQNEAQLDKSGLPSDRFFAERPEGSVSTLKIQRTQQEDSAVYLCASSPRAQGPGELFFGEGSRLTVL.

The chain uses TRBV30 and TRBJ2-1; 10 bases align to TRBD2. J lost 9 bases, V lost 0 bases, and 5 bases had no gene match. CDR3 length equals 14 residues. Germline CDR1 GTSNPN, CDR2 SVGIG (reference sequence). CDR3 sequence reads: CAWSVSGGAAEQFF. The CDR3 nucleotides read TGTGCCTGGAGTGTGAGCGGGGGGGCTGCTGAGCAGTTCTTC.

The chain combines TRBV5-6 with TRBJ2-5; D is perhaps TRBD1 (5 bases). Germline assignment: CDR1 SGHDT and CDR2 YYEEEE. Between the trimmed V and J ends, which lost 4 bases and 0 bases, there was a span of 10 bases. The CDR3 sequence is 14 residues long. The CDR3 region is CASSLDSDQETQYF. CDR3 coding DNA: TGTGCCAGCAGCCTCGACAGTGACCAAGAGACCCAGTACTTC.